A selection of T cell receptor beta chains follows, all from one sample in a study of somatic mutations in cytotoxic T cells in rheumatoid arthritis. Clones were sequenced by immunoSEQ multiplex PCR, and TCRdb holds only the in-frame ones, with some missing. The sample records more than 20,000 clones, roughly 80% being singletons. The specimen was CD8+ T cells sorted from blood. The receptors were sampled from a man aged 50 to 59 in good health. CDR3s include the opening cysteine and the closing phenylalanine or tryptophan. Fields, in order: clone size, D gene, V gene, J gene, CDR3 protein, CDR3 DNA. D genes are given only for firm matches. The size field is filled for only some rows; it gives once, few, many or a size class.

size: NA
D: NA
V: TRBV11-2
J: TRBJ2-7
CDR3: CASTPRYGFNYEQYF
DNA: TGTGCCAGCACCCCACGGTATGGATTCAACTACGAGCAGTACTTC

size: NA
D: NA
V: TRBV5-8
J: TRBJ1-1
CDR3: CASSFSGNPEAFF
DNA: TGTGCCAGCAGCTTTTCCGGGAATCCTGAAGCTTTCTTT

size: few
D: NA
V: TRBV7-9
J: TRBJ2-1
CDR3: CASSLEGVEQFF
DNA: TGTGCCAGCAGCTTAGAAGGGGTTGAGCAGTTCTTC

size: NA
D: TRBD2
V: TRBV27
J: TRBJ2-2
CDR3: CASSPGLAGGFGELFF
DNA: TGTGCCAGCAGTCCAGGACTAGCGGGAGGTTTCGGGGAGCTGTTTTTT

size: few
D: NA
V: TRBV7-8
J: TRBJ2-1
CDR3: CASSSLRGSANEQFF
DNA: TGTGCCAGCAGCTCCCTCCGGGGTAGCGCGAATGAGCAGTTCTTC

size: NA
D: TRBD2
V: TRBV6-4
J: TRBJ2-7
CDR3: CATHPGRERRYEQYF
DNA: TGTGCCACCCACCCTGGGCGGGAGCGAAGATACGAGCAGTACTTC

size: NA
D: NA
V: TRBV2
J: TRBJ1-2
CDR3: CASSERLLGGYTF
DNA: TGTGCCAGCAGTGAACGATTGTTGGGTGGCTACACCTTC

size: NA
D: NA
V: TRBV7-9
J: TRBJ2-6
CDR3: CASSDPGSGANVLTF
DNA: TGTGCCAGCAGCGACCCTGGCTCTGGGGCCAACGTCCTGACTTTC

size: NA
D: NA
V: TRBV5-5
J: TRBJ1-5
CDR3: CASSFGKGDNQPQHF
DNA: TGTGCCAGCAGCTTCGGTAAGGGAGACAATCAGCCCCAGCATTTT

size: NA
D: NA
V: TRBV29-1
J: TRBJ1-1
CDR3: CSVQFLGLNTEAFF
DNA: TGCAGCGTTCAATTCCTGGGGCTAAACACTGAAGCTTTCTTT

size: few
D: NA
V: TRBV11-3
J: TRBJ2-7
CDR3: CASSVGTSYEQYF
DNA: TGTGCCAGCAGCGTAGGGACCTCCTACGAGCAGTACTTC

size: NA
D: TRBD1
V: TRBV4-1
J: TRBJ2-1
CDR3: CASSQGTGGRQSEQFF
DNA: TGCGCCAGCAGCCAAGGGACAGGGGGCCGCCAGAGTGAGCAGTTCTTC

size: NA
D: NA
V: TRBV10-3
J: TRBJ2-7
CDR3: CAISSPGGYEQYF
DNA: TGTGCCATCAGTAGCCCAGGTGGGTACGAGCAGTACTTC

size: once
D: NA
V: TRBV11-3
J: TRBJ2-2
CDR3: CASRKYGELFF
DNA: TGTGCCAGCAGGAAATACGGGGAGCTGTTTTTT

size: NA
D: TRBD2
V: TRBV7-8
J: TRBJ2-7
CDR3: CASSLVVSGSHEQYF
DNA: TGTGCCAGCAGCTTAGTTGTTAGCGGGAGCCACGAGCAGTACTTC

size: NA
D: NA
V: TRBV9
J: TRBJ2-5
CDR3: CASSVESRLGETQYF
DNA: TGTGCCAGCAGCGTAGAGAGCAGGCTGGGAGAGACCCAGTACTTC

size: medium-sized
D: TRBD2
V: TRBV4-2
J: TRBJ2-3
CDR3: CASSQVGTSGTDTQYF
DNA: TGTGCCAGCAGCCAAGTAGGGACTAGCGGCACAGATACGCAGTATTTT

size: NA
D: TRBD2
V: TRBV7-9
J: TRBJ2-3
CDR3: CASSFLAGDTDTQYF
DNA: TGTGCCAGCAGCTTTTTAGCGGGGGACACAGATACGCAGTATTTT

size: NA
D: TRBD1
V: TRBV5-4
J: TRBJ2-3
CDR3: CASSFYHRGEDTQYF
DNA: TGTGCCAGCAGCTTTTATCACAGGGGAGAAGATACGCAGTATTTT

size: NA
D: TRBD1
V: TRBV2
J: TRBJ2-5
CDR3: CASCGASGGETQYF
DNA: TGTGCCAGCTGCGGCGCTTCAGGGGGTGAGACCCAGTACTTC

size: NA
D: TRBD1
V: TRBV9
J: TRBJ2-3
CDR3: CASSHNPTGHSTDTQYF
DNA: TGTGCCAGCAGCCACAACCCGACAGGGCATAGCACAGATACGCAGTATTTT

size: NA
D: NA
V: TRBV4-1
J: TRBJ1-3
CDR3: CASSQVTGGTGNTIYF
DNA: TGCGCCAGCAGCCAAGTTACCGGGGGTACAGGAAACACCATATATTTT